The subject of this entry is one T cell receptor beta chain. This sample includes further DNA sequences coding for the same CDR3. The sample originates from a study of blood T cell repertoires in COVID-19. Across the study: Samples representing acute and convalescent COVID-19 were sourced from the United States, Italy and Spain. The cDNA or gDNA used as material had been derived from T cells, B-cell-depleted T cells, or PBMCs.

In the study's own analysis: Reference gene primers were amplified, and this amplification served to estimate nucleated cell counts. Profiled with immunoSEQ multiplex PCR; TCRdb holds only in-frame clones, not every one. Clone size and V and J calls were adopted from that table, with D and trimming inferred from the DNA. The table includes approximately 180,000 clones, approximately 86% detected once. Cohort placement rested on clinical history that participants reported themselves. Sequencing was performed on PBMCs or T cells enriched from blood (not recorded which). The TCR comes from a woman between 55 and 75 years old with acute COVID-19.

CDR3 sequence: CASSLGQGNSPLHF. CDR3 DNA sequence: TGCGCCAGCAGCTTGGGACAGGGAAATTCACCCCTCCACTTT. The chain recombines TRBV5-1 with TRBJ1-6; 7 bases are shared with TRBD1. The germline gives CDR1 SGHRS, CDR2 YFSETQ. The CDR3 extends over 14 amino acids. After removal of 0 bases from V and 7 bases from J, the junction contained 1 base not matched to a gene.